A single sample is the source of the 21 T cell receptor beta chains below, sequenced in a study of blood T cell repertoires in COVID-19. This table comes from immunoSEQ multiplex PCR, and its TCRdb copy is limited to in-frame clones, with some not included. The table has fewer than 250,000 clones, 70% to 90% seen once. Sequenced sample: peripheral blood. The receptor source for this set is a man in his fifties with acute or convalescent COVID-19.

The genes are TRBV9 and TRBJ2-2, with D tentatively TRBD1 (6 bases). Trimming pared 0 bases from V and 6 bases from J, leaving 12 bases between. The length of the CDR3 is 15 residues. CDR1 SGDLS and CDR2 YYNGEE come from the germline V gene. For the CDR3, the DNA is TGTGCCAGCAGCGTAGCAACAGGGTCGGCCGGGGAGCTGTTTTTT. It codes for CASSVATGSAGELFF.

This chain links TRBV11-2 with TRBJ1-2; TRBD1 aligns across 7 bases. Germline V gives CDR1 SGHAT, CDR2 FQNNGV. The CDR3 sequence is 15 residues long. The junction had 10 bases not matched to a gene; V was cut back by 5 bases and J by 4 bases. Here the CDR3 DNA reads TGTGCCAGCAGCCCCGACAGGGATCCCGCCTATGGCTACACCTTC. Its protein product is CASSPDRDPAYGYTF.

In DNA, the CDR3 is TGTGCCAGCCGCGGGTACTCTCGGCAGGGGCCTCCTAACTATGGCTACACCTTC. Residues: CASRGYSRQGPPNYGYTF. The genes are TRBV7-9 and TRBJ1-2; weak D call: TRBD1 (6 bases). CDR3 size: 18 residues. V lost 8 bases, J lost 0 bases, and 25 bases lay in between. The germline gives CDR1 SEHNR, CDR2 FQNEAQ (reference sequence).

This clone has a handful of counts. The V and J genes are TRBV6-5 and TRBJ2-7; the D is unclear. With 6 bases removed from V and 3 bases from J, the gap between germline ends came to 18 bases. The CDR3 runs to 15 residues. The V gene's germline CDR1 is MNHEY and CDR2 SVGAGI. The CDR3 reads CASSPPPFYRYEQYF. The CDR3 DNA sequence: TGTGCCAGCAGCCCCCCTCCGTTCTACCGCTACGAGCAGTACTTC.

This clone was seen more than once but under ten times. The rearrangement links TRBV5-8 to TRBJ1-1, with 8 bases aligning to TRBD1. The V segment lost 2 bases and the J segment 1 base; nucleotides outside the gene matches: 4. The CDR3 loop spans 15 amino acids. Germline CDR1 reads SGHTS; CDR2 reads YDEGEE. CDR3 DNA: TGTGCCAGCAGCTTCCAGACAGGGGCGAACACTGAAGCTTTCTTT. This codes for CASSFQTGANTEAFF.

The chain uses TRBV5-1 and TRBJ1-1; tentative D call: TRBD1 (6 bases). Germline lookup yields CDR1 SGHRS and CDR2 YFSETQ. Trimming cost V 3 bases and J 0 bases, with 9 bases left between them. The CDR3 runs to 14 residues. The CDR3 DNA sequence: TGCGCCAGCAGCTACACAGGGCTGAACACTGAAGCTTTCTTT. Protein: CASSYTGLNTEAFF. Full variable domain (remainder filled in from reference TRBV5-1 and TRBJ1-1): KAGVTQTPRYLIKTRGQQVTLSCSPISGHRSVSWYQQTPGQGLQFLFEYFSETQRNKGNFPGRFSGRQFSNSRSEMNVSTLELGDSALYLCASSYTGLNTEAFFGQGTRLTVV.

This clone was recorded a few times. The rearrangement joins TRBV6-1 to TRBJ1-3; D may be TRBD1 (5 bases). Germline loops: CDR1 MNHNS, CDR2 SASEGT. Trimming shortened V by 4 bases and J by 4 bases, and 17 bases separated the two germline ends. CDR3 length equals 16 residues. The DNA of the CDR3 is TGTGCCAGCAGTGTAACTGGACACCGGTCAGGAAACACCATATATTTT. Translation: CASSVTGHRSGNTIYF.

For this clone: This specimen includes other DNA sequences encoding the same CDR3. The gene calls are TRBV19 and TRBJ2-5, with D perhaps TRBD2 (5 bases). Trimming left V 4 bases short and J 2 bases short, with 8 bases between. From germline, CDR1 is LNHDA and CDR2 SQIVND (reference sequence). The CDR3 runs 13 residues. CDR3 sequence: CASSRTGQETQYF. DNA for the CDR3: TGTGCCAGTAGTAGAACGGGACAAGAGACCCAGTACTTC.

This sequence joins TRBV11-3 and TRBJ2-7; tentative D call: TRBD2 (5 bases). The V end was cut by 1 base, the J end by 2 bases, with 21 bases between. Germline V gene sequence: CDR1 SGHNT, CDR2 YENEEA. The CDR3 sequence is 18 residues long. The CDR3 reads CASSLVPLVPRGPYEQYF. CDR3 bases: TGTGCCAGCAGCTTAGTACCCTTAGTCCCCAGAGGGCCCTACGAGCAGTACTTC.

The chain employs TRBV6-5 and TRBJ1-6, with 7 bases that match TRBD1. The germline V gene has CDR1 MNHEY and CDR2 SVGAGI. The CDR3 is made up of 15 amino acids. V trimming: 6 bases; J trimming: 5 bases; junction bases outside the gene matches: 7. CDR3 sequence reads: CASRLGGLDNSPLHF. As DNA, the CDR3 is TGTGCCAGCAGGCTAGGGGGCTTGGATAATTCACCCCTCCACTTT.

The chain has TRBV5-1 and TRBJ2-7, with 8 bases fitting TRBD2. The CDR3 has 14 amino acids. Per germline, CDR1 SGHRS and CDR2 YFSETQ. Trimming took 0 bases from V and 5 from J; bases not matched to a gene: 4. This chain's CDR3 is CASSLVAGSHEQYF. Written as DNA, the CDR3 is TGCGCCAGCAGCTTGGTAGCGGGGTCCCACGAGCAGTACTTC.

The V call is TRBV9, the J call TRBJ2-7; 11 bases line up with TRBD1. Germline V gene lookup returns CDR1 SGDLS and CDR2 YYNGEE. With V trimmed by 5 bases and J by 4 bases, 8 bases remained unmatched. This CDR3 region has 15 residues. CDR3 nucleotide sequence: TGTGCCAGCAGTGAGGGGACAGGGGGGAGATACGAGCAGTACTTC. Residues: CASSEGTGGRYEQYF.

This clone has a handful of counts. The chain uses TRBV3-1 (or the pseudogene TRBV3-2) and TRBJ1-3; 7 nucleotides agree with TRBD1. The CDR3 covers 14 residues. Germline trimming cut 3 bases from V and 6 bases from J; bases unmatched to any gene: 5. Germline V gene sequence: CDR1 LGHDT, CDR2 YNNKEL (reference sequence). The CDR3 sequence: CASSHTGQSNTIYF. The CDR3 coding sequence is TGTGCCAGCAGCCATACGGGACAGTCAAACACCATATATTTT.

The chain has TRBV6-1 and TRBJ2-2; tentatively, D is TRBD1 (6 bases). The CDR3 is made up of 20 amino acids. The ends were cut back, 4 bases at V and 0 bases at J, with 24 bases in the middle. Germline V gene lookup returns CDR1 MNHNS and CDR2 SASEGT. CDR3 nucleotide sequence: TGTGCCAGCAGTGTTCGGGACAAACATTACACCGTAGCGAACACCGGGGAGCTGTTTTTT. Translating gives CASSVRDKHYTVANTGELFF.

The V call is TRBV6-5, the J call TRBJ1-6; a weak D match, TRBD1 (6 bases). Per the germline V gene, CDR1 is MNHEY and CDR2 is SVGAGI. V was clipped by 2 bases and J by 8 bases, with 13 bases between them. CDR3 size: 15 residues. CDR3 in DNA: TGTGCCAGCAGTTACGAAGTCAGGGGTCATTCACCCCTCCACTTT. Encoded protein: CASSYEVRGHSPLHF.

The rearrangement uses TRBV27 and TRBJ1-5, with D perhaps matching TRBD1 (5 bases). The germline CDR1 and CDR2 sequences are MNHEY and SMNVEV (reference sequence). V dropped 7 bases and J dropped 7 bases, with 20 bases sitting between them. This CDR3 is 15 amino acids long. CDR3 protein: CASTPTRDSPQPQHF. DNA for the CDR3: TGTGCCAGCACCCCCACCCGGGACTCTCCACAGCCCCAGCATTTT.

This clone was observed a few times. V and J are TRBV29-1 and TRBJ2-5; the D gene is possibly TRBD1 (7 bases). This CDR3 region has 16 residues. V was trimmed by 1 base and J by 7 bases, leaving 22 bases between them. Germline CDR1 reads SQVTM; CDR2 reads ANQGSEA. This CDR3 is CSVEGRGPGRKVTQYF. CDR3 nucleotides: TGCAGCGTTGAAGGGAGGGGGCCCGGACGGAAGGTGACCCAGTACTTC.

This clone was detected only a few times. The chain recombines TRBV7-9 with TRBJ1-6, with D perhaps matching TRBD1 (6 bases). This CDR3 comprises 16 residues. Looked up from germline, CDR1 is SEHNR and CDR2 is FQNEAQ (reference sequence). With 0 bases removed from V and 10 bases from J, the gap between germline ends came to 16 bases. As DNA, the CDR3 is TGTGCCAGCAGCTTAGCGGGGGCAGGCCCGACATCACCCCTCCACTTT. It codes for CASSLAGAGPTSPLHF.

This clone was counted only a few times. The chain combines TRBV3-1 (or the pseudogene TRBV3-2) with TRBJ1-2, with 8 bases that match TRBD1. With V trimmed by 1 base and J by 3 bases, 10 bases remained unmatched. Germline V gene data show CDR1 as LGHDT and CDR2 as YNNKEL (reference sequence). The length of the CDR3 is 17 residues. CDR3 bases: TGTGCCAGCAGCCAAGGGACAGGGTTGGGCGTCGACTATGGCTACACCTTC. Translated, it gives CASSQGTGLGVDYGYTF.

V is TRBV19 and J is TRBJ1-4, with 12 bases matching TRBD1. This CDR3 has 16 residues. V trimming: 6 bases; J trimming: 4 bases; junction bases outside the gene matches: 6. Germline V gene sequence: CDR1 LNHDA, CDR2 SQIVND (reference sequence). CDR3 in DNA: TGTGCCAGTAGCACCGGGACAGGGGGCTTTAATGAAAAACTGTTTTTT. It encodes CASSTGTGGFNEKLFF.

This clone was found once. The rearrangement links TRBV5-1 to TRBJ2-3; TRBD2 matches 10 bases. The J segment lost 2 bases and the V segment lost 4 bases, leaving 13 bases of the junction unmatched. The CDR3 runs 18 residues. The germline V gene encodes CDR1 SGHRS and CDR2 YFSETQ. The CDR3 loop is CASSLDPLAGALTDTQYF. CDR3 in DNA: TGCGCCAGCAGCCTGGATCCCCTAGCGGGGGCCCTCACAGATACGCAGTATTTT.